This entry lists 31 T cell receptor beta chains sequenced from one sample in a study of cytomegalovirus exposure and HLA in healthy donors. Primers: 60 Vbeta forward and 13 Jbeta reverse. Some clones are missing from TCRdb's copy, which holds only in-frame ones; the method was immunoSEQ multiplex PCR. The sample holds 150,000 to 200,000 clones, about four fifths seen once. Sequenced material: PBMCs. The receptors were sampled from a man between 18 and 29 years old in good health and CMV-seronegative.

V gene TRBV2 combines with J gene TRBJ2-7, with D possibly matching TRBD1 (6 bases). The CDR3 has 14 amino acids. Germline V gene lookup returns CDR1 SNHLY and CDR2 FYNNEI. Trimming shortened V by 6 bases and J by 2 bases, and 14 bases separated the two germline ends. The CDR3 loop reads CASRQGRATYEQYF. CDR3 nucleotides: TGTGCCAGCAGACAGGGTCGTGCCACCTACGAGCAGTACTTC. The variable domain in full, completed from reference TRBV2 and TRBJ2-7, reads EPEVTQTPSHQVTQMGQEVILRCVPISNHLYFYWYRQILGQKVEFLVSFYNNEISEKSEIFDDQFSVERPDGSNFTLKIRSTKLEDSAMYFCASRQGRATYEQYFGPGTRLTVT.

J is TRBJ2-7 and V is TRBV7-2, with 10 bases fitting TRBD2. CDR3 size: 17 residues. V lost 2 bases to trimming and J lost 6 bases; unmatched junction nucleotides: 13. Per germline, CDR1 SGHTA and CDR2 FQGNSA. The CDR3 sequence: CASSLFPRASGGGEQYF. The CDR3 region has the DNA TGTGCCAGCAGCTTATTTCCGCGGGCTAGCGGGGGAGGCGAGCAGTACTTC.

The chain joins TRBV14 to TRBJ2-7; 7 positions match TRBD2. The CDR3 consists of 16 residues. Germline CDR1 is SGHDN and CDR2 is FVKESK. J gave up 3 bases and V 1 base, and 9 bases lay outside the gene matches. The CDR3 coding sequence is TGTGCCAGCAGCCAAGTGGGGCTAGCGGAGGTCTACGAGCAGTACTTC. Residues: CASSQVGLAEVYEQYF.

The V gene is TRBV4-1, the J gene TRBJ1-2; D gene ambiguous. The CDR3 is 16 residues long. V lost 1 base, J lost 9 bases, and 21 bases lay in between. CDR1 is MGHRA, CDR2 YSYEKL, per germline. For the CDR3, the DNA is TGCGCCAGCAGCCAAGGACCGTCCCAGCCTCGGGTGAGCTACACCTTC. Its translation is CASSQGPSQPRVSYTF.

The gene calls are TRBV11-2 and TRBJ2-7, with D maybe TRBD1 (5 bases). The germline CDR1 and CDR2 sequences are SGHAT and FQNNGV. CDR3 size: 17 residues. Between the trimmed V and J ends, which lost 1 base and 7 bases, there was a span of 23 bases. Here the CDR3 DNA reads TGTGCCAGCAGCTTAGGGGGCGGTGGGGCTATCCCCCTTGAGCAGTACTTC. Protein: CASSLGGGGAIPLEQYF.

The rearrangement uses TRBV10-2 and TRBJ1-2, with D possibly being TRBD1 (6 bases). Looked up from germline, CDR1 is WSHSY and CDR2 is SAAADI. V was cut by 2 bases and J by 8 bases, with 21 bases left in between. There are 16 residues in the CDR3. CDR3 sequence reads: CASSEGRGKVSGGYTF. The CDR3 coding sequence is TGCGCCAGCAGTGAGGGCAGGGGTAAGGTTTCGGGAGGCTACACCTTC.

This clone is a singleton in its sample. The J gene is TRBJ2-7, the V gene TRBV5-5; TRBD1 agrees at 7 bases. Germline assignment: CDR1 SGHKS and CDR2 YYEKEE (reference sequence). V shed 6 bases, J shed 2 bases, and the junction held 5 bases outside the gene matches. The CDR3 is 13 residues long. CDR3 sequence reads: CASTDRPTYEQYF. CDR3 bases: TGTGCCAGCACGGACAGGCCTACCTACGAGCAGTACTTC.

The chain recombines TRBV6-1 with TRBJ1-5, with 9 bases matching TRBD1. The CDR3 is 18 amino acids. Losses at the gene ends were 1 base for V and 2 bases for J; bases not matched to a gene: 9. Per the germline V gene, CDR1 is MNHNS and CDR2 is SASEGT. CDR3 protein: CASSEGVWDRVGNQPQHF. DNA of the CDR3: TGTGCCAGCAGTGAAGGCGTGTGGGACAGGGTGGGCAATCAGCCCCAGCATTTT.

V gene TRBV27 combines with J gene TRBJ2-5; the D gene is possibly TRBD1 (5 bases). The CDR3 is 13 residues long. V lost 3 bases and J lost 2, with 7 bases in between. Germline CDR1 MNHEY, CDR2 SMNVEV (reference sequence). The CDR3 bases are TGTGCCAGCAGTTTCGACAGTCAAGAGACCCAGTACTTC. It translates to CASSFDSQETQYF.

V and J are TRBV7-9 and TRBJ2-7; D not certain. Looked up from germline, CDR1 is SEHNR and CDR2 is FQNEAQ (reference sequence). The CDR3 is 12 residues long. The V end lost 1 base, the J end lost 5 bases, and 6 bases lay between the germline ends. As DNA, the CDR3 is TGTGCCAGCAGCTTAGTCATCCACGAGCAGTACTTC. This translates into CASSLVIHEQYF.

The J gene is TRBJ2-4, the V gene TRBV18; 10 nucleotides agree with TRBD2. From germline, CDR1 is KGHSH and CDR2 LQKENI. The CDR3 contains 16 residues. The J segment lost 3 bases and the V segment lost 1 base, leaving 3 bases of the junction unmatched. CDR3 sequence (DNA): TGTGCCAGCTCACCACTAGCGGGAGGTAGCAAAAACATTCAGTACTTC. This sequence encodes CASSPLAGGSKNIQYF.

With respect to this clone: At one end, the junction sequence differs from germline, possibly due to a read error. The V gene is TRBV9, the J gene TRBJ2-2; 7 bases line up with TRBD1. Germline loops: CDR1 SGDLS, CDR2 YYNGEE. CDR3 length equals 17 residues. DNA of the CDR3: TGTGCCAGCAGCGTCCATCAAGGGGGACAGAACCCCGGGGAGCTGTTTTTT. Its translation: CASSVHQGGQNPGELFF.

There are a few counts of this clone. This chain uses TRBV15 with TRBJ2-3; D is undetermined. Trimming pared 3 bases from V and 2 bases from J, leaving 12 bases between. Per the germline V gene, CDR1 is LNHNV and CDR2 is YYDKDF (reference sequence). The CDR3 length is 15 residues. The CDR3 spells CATSRMDWATDTQYF. CDR3 sequence (DNA): TGTGCCACCAGCAGGATGGATTGGGCCACAGATACGCAGTATTTT. The variable domain in full, with the rest retrieved from reference TRBV15 and TRBJ2-3, is DAMVIQNPRYQVTQFGKPVTLSCSQTLNHNVMYWYQQKSSQAPKLLFHYYDKDFNNEADTPDNFQSRRPNTSFCFLDIRSPGLGDTAMYLCATSRMDWATDTQYFGPGTRLTVL.

This clone has a single count. The chain recombines TRBV5-1 with TRBJ2-5; 9 bases align to TRBD1. Germline CDR1 reads SGHRS; CDR2 reads YFSETQ. Trimming removed 5 bases from V and 7 bases from J; junction bases left unmatched: 21. This CDR3 contains 18 residues. CDR3 loop: CASRPTTGTGTTLGTQYF. For the CDR3, the DNA is TGCGCCAGCAGACCCACAACCGGGACAGGGACGACCCTAGGGACCCAGTACTTC. The entire variable domain, with the rest obtained from reference TRBV5-1 and TRBJ2-5, is as follows: KAGVTQTPRYLIKTRGQQVTLSCSPISGHRSVSWYQQTPGQGLQFLFEYFSETQRNKGNFPGRFSGRQFSNSRSEMNVSTLELGDSALYLCASRPTTGTGTTLGTQYFGPGTRLLVL.

The sample holds one count of this clone. The chain couples TRBV11-2 to TRBJ2-7, with D perhaps matching TRBD1 (5 bases). Germline loops: CDR1 SGHAT, CDR2 FQNNGV. V dropped 2 bases and J dropped 4 bases, with 12 bases sitting between them. The CDR3 length is 14 residues. The CDR3 DNA sequence: TGTGCCAGCAGCTTAACAGGACGACCGTACGAGCAGTACTTC. This codes for CASSLTGRPYEQYF.

The chain joins TRBV6-6 to TRBJ2-5; D possibly corresponds to TRBD1 (6 bases). V was pared by 4 bases and J by 11 bases, with 17 bases between. Germline assignment: CDR1 MNHNY and CDR2 SVGAGI (reference sequence). The CDR3 is 13 residues long. In DNA form, the CDR3 reads TGTGCCAGCAGTTCTGGGACACTTAGGGAGCAGTACTTC. It encodes CASSSGTLREQYF.

The J gene is TRBJ2-3, the V gene TRBV5-1; 8 positions match TRBD1. Germline loops: CDR1 SGHRS, CDR2 YFSETQ. There are 14 residues in the CDR3. V lost 5 bases and J lost 0; bases outside the gene matches: 2. CDR3 region: CASRQGDSTDTQYF. CDR3 DNA sequence: TGCGCCAGCAGACAGGGGGATAGCACAGATACGCAGTATTTT.

This rearrangement joins TRBV28 to TRBJ2-1; 14 nucleotides line up with TRBD2. The CDR3 has 16 residues. In germline, CDR1 is MDHEN, CDR2 SYDVKM. After removal of 7 bases from V and 9 bases from J, the junction contained 11 bases not matched to a gene. The CDR3 sequence is CASIEPGLAGGGEQFF. Written as DNA, the CDR3 is TGTGCCAGCATCGAACCTGGACTAGCGGGAGGAGGTGAGCAGTTCTTC.

The chain carries TRBV6-5 and TRBJ1-6; 10 nucleotides align to TRBD1. The CDR3 consists of 15 residues. Germline trimming cut 7 bases from V and 4 bases from J; bases unmatched to any gene: 4. CDR1 is MNHEY, CDR2 SVGAGI, per germline. In nucleotides, the CDR3 is TGTGCCAGCAAACCGGGACAGGGGTATAATTCACCCCTCCACTTT. The encoded protein is CASKPGQGYNSPLHF.

This clone came up a few times. CDR3 in amino acids: CASSSSGNTEAFF. The CDR3 DNA reads as TGTGCCAGCAGTAGTTCGGGGAACACTGAAGCTTTCTTT. This chain connects TRBV28 to TRBJ1-1; D is undetermined. Germline values: CDR1 MDHEN, CDR2 SYDVKM. The CDR3 is made up of 13 amino acids. V shed 5 bases and J shed 1 base, with 8 bases lying between them. The full variable domain, its missing parts supplied by reference TRBV28 and TRBJ1-1, is DVKVTQSSRYLVKRTGEKVFLECVQDMDHENMFWYRQDPGLGLRLIYFSYDVKMKEKGDIPEGYSVSREKKERFSLILESASTNQTSMYLCASSSSGNTEAFFGQGTRLTVV.

The chain employs TRBV15 and TRBJ1-1, with a weak D call TRBD1 (5 bases). Germline CDR1 is LNHNV and CDR2 is YYDKDF (reference sequence). The CDR3 contains 17 residues. V was clipped by 2 bases and J by 5 bases, with 21 bases between them. The CDR3 loop is CATSRSAGRPPWTEAFF. In nucleotides, the CDR3 is TGTGCCACCAGCAGATCGGCGGGGCGCCCCCCCTGGACTGAAGCTTTCTTT.

The rearrangement links TRBV7-6 to TRBJ2-7; TRBD1 is a possible D gene (6 bases). This CDR3 is 14 amino acids long. Germline CDR1 and CDR2: SGHVS and FNYEAQ. V lost 2 bases and J 0 bases, leaving 8 bases between the germline ends. The CDR3 sequence is CASSLRDNSYEQYF. The DNA for the CDR3 is TGTGCCAGCAGCTTAAGGGACAACTCCTACGAGCAGTACTTC.

The V and J genes are TRBV9 and TRBJ2-1; TRBD2 aligns across 8 bases. V shed 4 bases, J shed 8 bases, and the junction held 14 bases outside the gene matches. This CDR3 is 16 amino acids long. Germline CDR1 and CDR2: SGDLS and YYNGEE. The CDR3 nucleotides are TGTGCCAGCAGCCCACGACAGTCCCTCGGGAGGGATGAGCAGTTCTTC. Translation: CASSPRQSLGRDEQFF.

This chain uses TRBV9 with TRBJ1-2; TRBD1 matches 9 bases. CDR3 size: 14 residues. Germline trimming cut 5 bases from V and 8 bases from J; bases unmatched to any gene: 10. Germline V gene sequence: CDR1 SGDLS, CDR2 YYNGEE. CDR3 protein: CASRRGQGIDGYTF. The CDR3 DNA is TGTGCCAGCAGGAGGGGACAGGGAATAGACGGCTACACCTTC.

The V gene is TRBV5-1, the J gene TRBJ2-2; 11 positions agree with TRBD2. Per germline, CDR1 SGHRS and CDR2 YFSETQ. This CDR3 has 16 residues. J lost 2 bases, V lost 5 bases, and 5 bases had no gene match. The CDR3 DNA reads TGCGCCAGCAGTTCACTAGCGGGAGCCAACACCGGGGAGCTGTTTTTT. This codes for CASSSLAGANTGELFF.

J is TRBJ1-1 and V is TRBV19; 7 bases match TRBD1. The CDR3 covers 13 residues. Looked up from germline, CDR1 is LNHDA and CDR2 is SQIVND (reference sequence). The junction had 11 bases not matched to a gene; V was cut back by 8 bases and J by 8 bases. The CDR3 sequence is CASSKQGLGEAFF. CDR3 nucleotides: TGTGCCAGTTCAAAACAGGGGTTGGGGGAAGCTTTCTTT. Using reference TRBV19 and TRBJ1-1 for the parts outside the CDR3, the full variable domain is DGGITQSPKYLFRKEGQNVTLSCEQNLNHDAMYWYRQDPGQGLRLIYYSQIVNDFQKGDIAEGYSVSREKKESFPLTVTSAQKNPTAFYLCASSKQGLGEAFFGQGTRLTVV.

V gene TRBV21-1 combines with J gene TRBJ1-5; TRBD1 is the table's D call and was not checked against the DNA. TRBV21-1 is labeled a pseudogene. The CDR3 covers 20 residues. The CDR3 reads CASSKGFEGGDRGLNQPQHF. CDR3 coding DNA: TGTGCCAGCAGCAAAGGCTTTGAGGGAGGGGACAGGGGGTTAAATCAGCCCCAGCATTTT.

The gene calls are TRBV28 and TRBJ2-1; the match to TRBD2 covers 10 bases. V dropped 6 bases and J dropped 2; count of bases not matched to a gene: 13. The length of the CDR3 is 18 residues. Germline V lookup: CDR1 MDHEN, CDR2 SYDVKM. The CDR3 coding sequence is TGTGCCAGCAGCCCATCTAGCGGGAGAAAATGGACCTACAATGAGCAGTTCTTC. This gives the protein CASSPSSGRKWTYNEQFF. Drawing the rest from reference TRBV28 and TRBJ2-1, the complete variable domain is DVKVTQSSRYLVKRTGEKVFLECVQDMDHENMFWYRQDPGLGLRLIYFSYDVKMKEKGDIPEGYSVSREKKERFSLILESASTNQTSMYLCASSPSSGRKWTYNEQFFGPGTRLTVL.

This clone has just a few counts. V gene TRBV4-1 combines with J gene TRBJ2-5, with a weak D call TRBD1 (5 bases). The CDR3 runs to 13 residues. Trimming left V 4 bases short and J 5 bases short, with 11 bases between. Germline CDR1 is MGHRA and CDR2 is YSYEKL. This CDR3 reads CASSPPAGETQYF. CDR3 nucleotide sequence: TGCGCCAGCAGCCCACCAGCAGGGGAGACCCAGTACTTC.

The V and J genes are TRBV9 and TRBJ2-1, with D tentatively TRBD1 (5 bases). Trimming pared 2 bases from V and 7 bases from J, leaving 16 bases between. The CDR3 covers 15 residues. Germline values: CDR1 SGDLS, CDR2 YYNGEE. CDR3 residues: CASSVVGQGQNEQFF. The CDR3 nucleotides are TGTGCCAGCAGCGTGGTGGGTCAGGGTCAAAATGAGCAGTTCTTC.

The chain recombines TRBV19 with TRBJ2-7, with TRBD2 as a possible D gene (6 bases). The CDR3 covers 17 residues. Germline CDR1 is LNHDA and CDR2 is SQIVND (reference sequence). Deletions cut 5 bases from V and 5 bases from J, with 25 bases between. CDR3 loop: CASSWASEGFSSNEQYF. In DNA form, the CDR3 reads TGTGCCAGTAGTTGGGCTAGCGAGGGGTTTTCATCCAACGAGCAGTACTTC.